The rows below give T cell receptor beta chains drawn from one sample of a study of T cells in localized non-small cell lung cancer. Some clones are missing from TCRdb's copy, which holds only in-frame ones; the method was immunoSEQ multiplex PCR. The sample shows 70,000 to 85,000 clones, around 84% of them seen only once. Here the sequenced sample was peripheral blood, taken before any cancer treatment. These receptors were taken from a female donor over 55 with stage I lung adenocarcinoma. Each CDR3 is given with its conserved first and last residue. The D gene is left open where the match is weak. Some rows have no size entry. The others give once, few or many, or a class for an expanded clone.

v_call: TRBV5-1
cdr3_length: 15
clone_size: -
d_call: -
j_call: TRBJ1-1
cdr3_nt: TGCGCCAGCAGCCCCCAGGGACGGGTCAACACTGAAGCTTTCTTT
cdr3_aa: CASSPQGRVNTEAFF

v_call: TRBV7-2
cdr3_length: 15
clone_size: once
d_call: -
j_call: TRBJ1-2
cdr3_nt: TGTGCCAGCAGCTTAGTAGGGTCCTTTAGTTATGGCTACACCTTC
cdr3_aa: CASSLVGSFSYGYTF

v_call: TRBV2
cdr3_length: 14
clone_size: -
d_call: TRBD1
j_call: TRBJ1-2
cdr3_nt: TGTGCCAGCAGTGAGGCCGGGACAGGGTATGGCTACACCTTC
cdr3_aa: CASSEAGTGYGYTF

v_call: TRBV7-2
cdr3_length: 14
clone_size: -
d_call: -
j_call: TRBJ2-3
cdr3_nt: TGTGCCAGCAGCGCTGGCCGGTCCACAGATACGCAGTATTTT
cdr3_aa: CASSAGRSTDTQYF

v_call: TRBV5-1
cdr3_length: 14
clone_size: once
d_call: -
j_call: TRBJ2-3
cdr3_nt: TGCGCCAGCAGCGTTAGCGGACTAATTGATACGCAGTATTTT
cdr3_aa: CASSVSGLIDTQYF

v_call: TRBV5-1
cdr3_length: 16
clone_size: -
d_call: -
j_call: TRBJ1-1
cdr3_nt: TGCGCCAGCAGCCGGACGTTATCGGGACTCGGCACTGAAGCTTTCTTT
cdr3_aa: CASSRTLSGLGTEAFF

v_call: TRBV7-6
cdr3_length: 17
clone_size: -
d_call: -
j_call: TRBJ2-1
cdr3_nt: TGTGCCAGCAGCTTAGCGACCTCAGCACTACGGGTCAATGAGCAGTTCTTC
cdr3_aa: CASSLATSALRVNEQFF

v_call: TRBV6-1
cdr3_length: 13
clone_size: -
d_call: -
j_call: TRBJ1-1
cdr3_nt: TGTGCCAGCAGTGAATTGGGGGGCGGTGAAGCTTTCTTT
cdr3_aa: CASSELGGGEAFF

v_call: TRBV9
cdr3_length: 16
clone_size: -
d_call: -
j_call: TRBJ2-6
cdr3_nt: TGTGCCAGCAGCGTAACCCGCAGCTCTGGGGCCAACGTCCTGACTTTC
cdr3_aa: CASSVTRSSGANVLTF

v_call: TRBV11-2
cdr3_length: 15
clone_size: -
d_call: TRBD1
j_call: TRBJ2-7
cdr3_nt: TGTGCCAGCAGCCCGGGACAGGGTACGACCTACGAGCAGTACTTC
cdr3_aa: CASSPGQGTTYEQYF

v_call: TRBV7-8
cdr3_length: 12
clone_size: -
d_call: -
j_call: TRBJ2-7
cdr3_nt: TGTGCCAGCAGCTTAAGCGCCTACGAGCAGTACTTC
cdr3_aa: CASSLSAYEQYF

v_call: TRBV5-4
cdr3_length: 16
clone_size: -
d_call: TRBD2
j_call: TRBJ2-7
cdr3_nt: TGTGCCAGCAGCCTACTCGCGGGGGATAGTTCCTACGAGCAGTACTTC
cdr3_aa: CASSLLAGDSSYEQYF

v_call: TRBV7-2
cdr3_length: 13
clone_size: -
d_call: -
j_call: TRBJ1-2
cdr3_nt: TGTGCCAGCAGCCCTCTCGACACCTATGGCTACACCTTC
cdr3_aa: CASSPLDTYGYTF

v_call: TRBV5-6
cdr3_length: 13
clone_size: -
d_call: -
j_call: TRBJ2-7
cdr3_nt: TGTGCCAGCAGCTCTACAGGGAGGTACGAGCAGTACTTC
cdr3_aa: CASSSTGRYEQYF

v_call: TRBV7-8
cdr3_length: 16
clone_size: -
d_call: -
j_call: TRBJ2-7
cdr3_nt: TGTGCCAGCAGCTTCAGGACCGGGGCCTGGAGCTACGAGCAGTACTTC
cdr3_aa: CASSFRTGAWSYEQYF

v_call: TRBV5-4
cdr3_length: 14
clone_size: once
d_call: -
j_call: TRBJ2-7
cdr3_nt: TGTGCCAGCAGCTTGCGTCAGAGCTCCTACGAGCAGTACTTC
cdr3_aa: CASSLRQSSYEQYF

v_call: TRBV29-1
cdr3_length: 15
clone_size: -
d_call: -
j_call: TRBJ1-2
cdr3_nt: TGCAGCGTCCCGGGCGGGGGTGCAGGGGTCTATGGCTACACCTTC
cdr3_aa: CSVPGGGAGVYGYTF

v_call: TRBV4-3
cdr3_length: 16
clone_size: -
d_call: TRBD2
j_call: TRBJ2-6
cdr3_nt: TGCGCCAGCAGCCACAGGGCGGGAGTGGGGGCCAACGTCCTGACTTTC
cdr3_aa: CASSHRAGVGANVLTF

v_call: TRBV10-3
cdr3_length: 13
clone_size: -
d_call: -
j_call: TRBJ2-3
cdr3_nt: TGTGGCGCCCGTACGGAGGTGACAGATACGCAGTATTTT
cdr3_aa: CGARTEVTDTQYF

v_call: TRBV9
cdr3_length: 12
clone_size: -
d_call: -
j_call: TRBJ2-3
cdr3_nt: TGTGCCAGCAGCGCCCGGGGGGATACGCAGTATTTT
cdr3_aa: CASSARGDTQYF

v_call: TRBV7-9
cdr3_length: 13
clone_size: -
d_call: -
j_call: TRBJ1-2
cdr3_nt: TGTGCCAGCAGCCCTGGGAGGCAGTATGGCTACACCTTC
cdr3_aa: CASSPGRQYGYTF

v_call: TRBV15
cdr3_length: 14
clone_size: -
d_call: -
j_call: TRBJ1-3
cdr3_nt: TGTGCCACCAACCCGACGGTCTCTGGAAACACCATATATTTT
cdr3_aa: CATNPTVSGNTIYF

v_call: TRBV5-1
cdr3_length: 15
clone_size: once
d_call: -
j_call: TRBJ2-5
cdr3_nt: TGCGCCAGCAGCTTTGGTGGGGTTAAGCAGGAGACCCAGTACTTC
cdr3_aa: CASSFGGVKQETQYF

v_call: TRBV29-1
cdr3_length: 13
clone_size: -
d_call: -
j_call: TRBJ2-5
cdr3_nt: TGCGCCGGATCGGGGGAGGACTCAGAGACCCAGTACTTC
cdr3_aa: CAGSGEDSETQYF

v_call: TRBV7-3
cdr3_length: 14
clone_size: -
d_call: TRBD2
j_call: TRBJ2-1
cdr3_nt: TGTGCCAGCAGCCCCTCTAGCGGACACAATGAGCAGTTCTTC
cdr3_aa: CASSPSSGHNEQFF

v_call: TRBV7-2
cdr3_length: 18
clone_size: -
d_call: TRBD1
j_call: TRBJ2-3
cdr3_nt: TGTGCCAGCAGCTTATATGCTACGGGACAGGGGGTTTTAGATACGCAGTATTTT
cdr3_aa: CASSLYATGQGVLDTQYF

v_call: TRBV7-7
cdr3_length: 13
clone_size: -
d_call: -
j_call: TRBJ2-2
cdr3_nt: TGTGCCAGCAGGCCCGGGAACACCGGGGAGCTGTTTTTT
cdr3_aa: CASRPGNTGELFF

v_call: TRBV18
cdr3_length: 14
clone_size: -
d_call: -
j_call: TRBJ1-3
cdr3_nt: TGTGCCAGCTCACAAGGGGTGGATGGAAACACCATATATTTT
cdr3_aa: CASSQGVDGNTIYF

v_call: TRBV7-9
cdr3_length: 13
clone_size: -
d_call: -
j_call: TRBJ1-1
cdr3_nt: TGTGCCAGCAGCTTATACAGGGACACTGAAGCTTTCTTT
cdr3_aa: CASSLYRDTEAFF

v_call: TRBV29-1
cdr3_length: 14
clone_size: once
d_call: TRBD1
j_call: TRBJ2-2
cdr3_nt: TGCAGCGTTGTGGGGACAGGGGCTGTCGGGGAGCTGTTTTTT
cdr3_aa: CSVVGTGAVGELFF

v_call: TRBV13
cdr3_length: 15
clone_size: -
d_call: -
j_call: TRBJ1-2
cdr3_nt: TGTGCCAGCCAGGCTCCGGGACGGGGGGTTTTTGGCTACACCTTC
cdr3_aa: CASQAPGRGVFGYTF

v_call: TRBV28
cdr3_length: 15
clone_size: -
d_call: TRBD1
j_call: TRBJ1-2
cdr3_nt: TGTGCCAGCAGGTTCACAGGGGGACGAGGGTATGGCTACACCTTC
cdr3_aa: CASRFTGGRGYGYTF

v_call: TRBV25-1
cdr3_length: 15
clone_size: -
d_call: -
j_call: TRBJ1-4
cdr3_nt: TGTGCCAGCAGTGAATACGGAGGGGGGGGTGAAAAACTGTTTTTT
cdr3_aa: CASSEYGGGGEKLFF

v_call: TRBV10-3
cdr3_length: 17
clone_size: -
d_call: -
j_call: TRBJ2-1
cdr3_nt: TGTGCTATCACGGGAGCCTTGGCGGGCAAAGGTGGCAATGAGCAGTTCTTC
cdr3_aa: CAITGALAGKGGNEQFF

v_call: TRBV4-3
cdr3_length: 15
clone_size: -
d_call: TRBD1
j_call: TRBJ1-4
cdr3_nt: TGCGCCAGCAGCCAAGCGAGACAGGGTATCGGAAAACTGTTTTTT
cdr3_aa: CASSQARQGIGKLFF

v_call: TRBV15
cdr3_length: 15
clone_size: -
d_call: TRBD1
j_call: TRBJ2-7
cdr3_nt: TGTGCCACCAGCAGATCCGGGACAGCCTCCTACGAGCAGTACTTC
cdr3_aa: CATSRSGTASYEQYF

v_call: TRBV4-2
cdr3_length: 17
clone_size: -
d_call: -
j_call: TRBJ2-3
cdr3_nt: TGTGCCAGCAGCCATCCCCCTCGACAGGCAGTGGTTTATACGCAGTATTTT
cdr3_aa: CASSHPPRQAVVYTQYF

v_call: TRBV6-6
cdr3_length: 15
clone_size: -
d_call: -
j_call: TRBJ1-2
cdr3_nt: TGTGCCAGCAGTTACGTTGAGGGGCGGGGCTATGGCTACACCTTC
cdr3_aa: CASSYVEGRGYGYTF

v_call: TRBV4-1
cdr3_length: 18
clone_size: -
d_call: TRBD1
j_call: TRBJ2-7
cdr3_nt: TGCGCCAGCAGCCAAGAGGGACAGGGTAACGGATTCTCCTACGAGCAGTACTTC
cdr3_aa: CASSQEGQGNGFSYEQYF

v_call: TRBV11-2
cdr3_length: 15
clone_size: -
d_call: -
j_call: TRBJ1-1
cdr3_nt: TGTGCCAGCAGCTTAGTAGGCAGGGCGGATACTGAAGCTTTCTTT
cdr3_aa: CASSLVGRADTEAFF

v_call: TRBV19
cdr3_length: 14
clone_size: -
d_call: -
j_call: TRBJ1-1
cdr3_nt: TGTGCCAGTAGTATTCGTTGGGGCAACGGTGAAGCTTTCTTT
cdr3_aa: CASSIRWGNGEAFF

v_call: TRBV7-9
cdr3_length: 15
clone_size: -
d_call: -
j_call: TRBJ2-7
cdr3_nt: TGTGCCAGCAGTTTTAGCGGACAACCCTCCTACGAGCAGTACTTC
cdr3_aa: CASSFSGQPSYEQYF

v_call: TRBV7-8
cdr3_length: 14
clone_size: -
d_call: -
j_call: TRBJ2-1
cdr3_nt: TGTGCCAGCAGCTTTACCGTTTCCTACAATGAGCAGTTCTTC
cdr3_aa: CASSFTVSYNEQFF

v_call: TRBV5-4
cdr3_length: 17
clone_size: -
d_call: TRBD2
j_call: TRBJ2-1
cdr3_nt: TGTGCCAGCAGCGCCGGGACTAGCGGGAGGTCCTACAATGAGCAGTTCTTC
cdr3_aa: CASSAGTSGRSYNEQFF

v_call: TRBV6-1
cdr3_length: 14
clone_size: -
d_call: -
j_call: TRBJ2-7
cdr3_nt: TGTGCCTCAGGGGTAACAGATTCCTCCTACGAGCAGTACTTC
cdr3_aa: CASGVTDSSYEQYF

v_call: TRBV4-1
cdr3_length: 14
clone_size: -
d_call: TRBD1
j_call: TRBJ1-2
cdr3_nt: TGCGCCAGCAGCCAAGTTAGGACAGGGGATGGCTACACCTTC
cdr3_aa: CASSQVRTGDGYTF

v_call: TRBV5-4
cdr3_length: 16
clone_size: -
d_call: -
j_call: TRBJ1-2
cdr3_nt: TGTGCCAGCAGCTCCCAGTTCCGGGGGAAGGGCGATGGCTACACCTTC
cdr3_aa: CASSSQFRGKGDGYTF

v_call: TRBV19
cdr3_length: 17
clone_size: -
d_call: -
j_call: TRBJ2-2
cdr3_nt: TGTGCCAGTAGCAGGACCGGGACCGCTTTGAACACCGGGGAGCTGTTTTTT
cdr3_aa: CASSRTGTALNTGELFF

v_call: TRBV7-6
cdr3_length: 15
clone_size: -
d_call: -
j_call: TRBJ2-7
cdr3_nt: TGTGCCAGCAGCCCCCAGGGGGAGGGGCTCTACGAGCAGTACTTC
cdr3_aa: CASSPQGEGLYEQYF

v_call: TRBV5-8
cdr3_length: 13
clone_size: -
d_call: -
j_call: TRBJ2-5
cdr3_nt: TGTGCCAGCAGCTGGACCGGGGGTCAGACCCAGTACTTC
cdr3_aa: CASSWTGGQTQYF

v_call: TRBV27
cdr3_length: 16
clone_size: -
d_call: TRBD2
j_call: TRBJ2-2
cdr3_nt: TGTGCCAGCAGTTTATCTAGCGGGGGAGGTACCGGGGAGCTGTTTTTT
cdr3_aa: CASSLSSGGGTGELFF

v_call: TRBV5-1
cdr3_length: 14
clone_size: -
d_call: -
j_call: TRBJ2-7
cdr3_nt: TGCGCCAGCAGCTTGACTAGCTCTAAGTTCGAGCAGTACTTC
cdr3_aa: CASSLTSSKFEQYF

v_call: TRBV2
cdr3_length: 13
clone_size: -
d_call: TRBD1
j_call: TRBJ1-5
cdr3_nt: TGTGCCAGCAGAAACAGGGGGCAACAGCCCCAGCATTTT
cdr3_aa: CASRNRGQQPQHF

v_call: TRBV27
cdr3_length: 16
clone_size: -
d_call: TRBD2
j_call: TRBJ2-1
cdr3_nt: TGTGCCAGCAGTCCGCTAGCGGGAGCTCCCTACAATGAGCAGTTCTTC
cdr3_aa: CASSPLAGAPYNEQFF

v_call: TRBV28
cdr3_length: 18
clone_size: -
d_call: TRBD1
j_call: TRBJ1-5
cdr3_nt: TGTGCCAGCAGTTTCATGGGACAGCAAAGCTGGAGCAATCAGCCCCAGCATTTT
cdr3_aa: CASSFMGQQSWSNQPQHF

v_call: TRBV2
cdr3_length: 15
clone_size: -
d_call: -
j_call: TRBJ1-1
cdr3_nt: TGTGCCAGCATCCCGGCAGGGTGGGAGAACACTGAAGCTTTCTTT
cdr3_aa: CASIPAGWENTEAFF

v_call: TRBV5-1
cdr3_length: 13
clone_size: -
d_call: -
j_call: TRBJ1-2
cdr3_nt: TGCGCCAGCACCTCTGACAGGACCTATGGCTACACCTTC
cdr3_aa: CASTSDRTYGYTF

v_call: TRBV27
cdr3_length: 15
clone_size: once
d_call: TRBD2
j_call: TRBJ2-1
cdr3_nt: TGTGCCAGCAGTCCCTTAGGGGTGGCGGGAGGGCCGGGATTCTTC
cdr3_aa: CASSPLGVAGGPGFF